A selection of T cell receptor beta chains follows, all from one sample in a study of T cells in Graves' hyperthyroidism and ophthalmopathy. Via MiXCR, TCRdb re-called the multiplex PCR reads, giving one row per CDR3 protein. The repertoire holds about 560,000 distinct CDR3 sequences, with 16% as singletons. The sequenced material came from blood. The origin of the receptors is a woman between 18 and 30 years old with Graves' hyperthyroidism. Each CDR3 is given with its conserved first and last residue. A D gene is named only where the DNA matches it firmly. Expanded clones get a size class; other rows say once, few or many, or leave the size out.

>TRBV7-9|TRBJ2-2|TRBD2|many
CASSLRLAGVTGELFF
TGTGCCAGCAGCTTAAGGCTAGCGGGAGTCACCGGGGAGCTGTTTTTT
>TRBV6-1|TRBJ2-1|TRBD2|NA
CASSERLAGSYNEQFF
TGTGCCAGCAGTGAGCGGCTAGCGGGCTCCTACAATGAGCAGTTCTTC
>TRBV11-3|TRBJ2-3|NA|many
CASSFGRYTDTQYF
TGTGCCAGCAGCTTTGGTCGTTACACAGATACGCAGTATTTT
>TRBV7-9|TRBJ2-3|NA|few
CASSHRGAGSTDTQYF
TGTGCCAGCAGTCATAGAGGGGCAGGGAGCACAGATACGCAGTATTTT
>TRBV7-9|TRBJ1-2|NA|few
CASSLAVGRLYGYTF
TGTGCCAGCAGCTTAGCCGTGGGACGACTCTATGGCTACACCTTC
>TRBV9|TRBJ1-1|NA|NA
CASSVGVPNTEAFF
TGTGCCAGCAGCGTAGGGGTACCGAACACTGAAGCTTTCTTT
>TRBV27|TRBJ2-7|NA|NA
CASSISGEGIASSYEQYF
TGCGCCAGCAGTATATCAGGAGAGGGTATAGCGAGTTCCTACGAGCAGTACTTC
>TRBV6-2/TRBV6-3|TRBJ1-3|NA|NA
CASGRIGGFSGNTIYF
TGTGCCAGCGGCCGAATTGGGGGTTTCTCTGGAAACACCATATATTTT
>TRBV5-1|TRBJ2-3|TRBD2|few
CASSLEGLPPPVDTQYF
TGCGCCAGCAGCTTGGAGGGACTACCGCCCCCAGTAGATACGCAGTATTTT
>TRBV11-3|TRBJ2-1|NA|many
CASSQMAGTDNEQFF
TGTGCCAGCAGCCAAATGGCCGGGACGGACAATGAGCAGTTCTTC
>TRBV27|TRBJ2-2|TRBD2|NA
CASSFLAGGGETGELFF
TGTGCCAGCAGTTTTCTAGCGGGAGGGGGAGAGACCGGGGAGCTGTTTTTT
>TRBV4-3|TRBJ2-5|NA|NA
CASSQSVGRTQYF
TGCGCCAGCAGCCAAAGTGTTGGTCGGACCCAGTACTTC
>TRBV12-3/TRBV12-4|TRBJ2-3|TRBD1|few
CASSFGDREIDTQYF
TGTGCCAGTAGTTTCGGGGACAGGGAGATTGATACGCAGTATTTT
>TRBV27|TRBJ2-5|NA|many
CASSFSPGTQETQYF
TGTGCCAGCAGTTTCAGCCCCGGGACACAAGAGACCCAGTACTTC
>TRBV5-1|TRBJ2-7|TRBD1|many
CASSPGTGAYEQYF
TGTGCCAGCAGCCCCGGGACAGGAGCCTACGAGCAGTACTTC
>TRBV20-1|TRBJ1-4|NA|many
CSATGTANEKLFF
TGCAGTGCAACCGGGACTGCTAATGAAAAACTGTTTTTT
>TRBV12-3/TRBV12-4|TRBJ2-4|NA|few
CASSYGRVRYF
TGTGCCAGCAGTTACGGGCGCGTGAGGTACTTC
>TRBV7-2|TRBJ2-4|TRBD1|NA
CASSLDRVGDIQYF
TGTGCCAGCAGCTTGGACAGGGTTGGAGACATTCAGTACTTC
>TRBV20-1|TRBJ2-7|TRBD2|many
CSATELAGEQYF
TGCAGTGCTACGGAACTAGCGGGAGAGCAGTACTTC
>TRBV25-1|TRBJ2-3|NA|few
CASRRGGNRGTDTQYF
TGTGCCAGCAGGAGGGGAGGTAACAGGGGCACAGATACGCAGTATTTT
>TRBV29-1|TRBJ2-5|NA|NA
CSVGVGYQETQYF
TGCAGCGTTGGGGTGGGGTACCAAGAGACCCAGTACTTC
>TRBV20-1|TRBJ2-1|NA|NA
CSAREVSRNEQFF
TGCAGTGCTAGAGAAGTTAGCAGGAATGAGCAGTTCTTC
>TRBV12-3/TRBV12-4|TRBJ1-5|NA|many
CASSLRGVTNQPQHF
TGTGCCAGCAGTTTACGGGGTGTTACAAATCAGCCCCAGCATTTT
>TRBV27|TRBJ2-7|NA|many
CASSSLGVGGYEQYF
TGTGCCAGCAGTTCCCTTGGTGTAGGGGGCTACGAGCAGTACTTC
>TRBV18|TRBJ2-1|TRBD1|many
CASSPRTGNYEQFF
TGTGCCAGCTCACCGCGGACAGGGAATTATGAGCAGTTCTTC
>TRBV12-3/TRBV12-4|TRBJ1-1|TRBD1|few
CASSPQTGAEAFF
TGTGCCAGCAGCCCGCAGACAGGGGCTGAAGCTTTCTTT
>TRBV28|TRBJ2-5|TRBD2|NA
CASSGLADLQETQYF
TGTGCCAGCAGTGGACTAGCGGACTTACAAGAGACCCAGTACTTC
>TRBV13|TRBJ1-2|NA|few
CASSLTDQDSIYGYTF
TGTGCCAGCAGCTTAACTGACCAGGACAGTATCTATGGCTACACCTTC
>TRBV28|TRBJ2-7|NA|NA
CASSFSSRTPYEQYF
TGTGCCAGCAGTTTTTCATCCAGAACTCCCTACGAGCAGTACTTC
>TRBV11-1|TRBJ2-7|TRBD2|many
CASSLRGAYEQYF
TGTGCCAGCAGCTTACGGGGGGCCTACGAGCAGTACTTC
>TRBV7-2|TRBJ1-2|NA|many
CASSLVVYGYTF
TGTGCCAGCAGCTTAGTCGTCTATGGCTACACCTTC
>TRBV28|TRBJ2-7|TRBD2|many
CASRMGLAGSYEQYF
TGTGCCAGCAGGATGGGACTAGCGGGCTCCTACGAGCAGTACTTC
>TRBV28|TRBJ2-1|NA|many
CASIRVWGERVSEQFF
TGTGCCAGCATCAGGGTGTGGGGGGAGAGGGTTTCTGAGCAGTTCTTC
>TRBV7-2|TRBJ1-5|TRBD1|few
CASSPTGGGYSNQPQHF
TGTGCCAGCAGCCCGACAGGAGGGGGCTATAGCAATCAGCCCCAGCATTTT
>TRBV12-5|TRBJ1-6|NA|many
CASGPGQPNSPLHF
TGTGCTAGTGGCCCAGGGCAGCCGAATTCACCCCTCCACTTT
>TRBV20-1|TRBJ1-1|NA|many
CSARDRGPRLGTEAFF
TGCAGTGCTAGAGATAGGGGACCGCGACTGGGGACTGAAGCTTTCTTT
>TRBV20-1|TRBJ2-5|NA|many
CSASSLWEYQETQYF
TGCAGTGCTAGCAGTCTCTGGGAGTACCAAGAGACCCAGTACTTC
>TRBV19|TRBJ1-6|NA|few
CASSPKGDSPLHF
TGTGCCAGTAGTCCCAAGGGGGATTCACCCCTCCACTTT
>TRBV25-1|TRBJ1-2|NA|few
CASSEFERQGGYTF
TGTGCCAGCAGTGAATTTGAAAGGCAGGGTGGCTACACCTTC